This record covers a single T cell receptor (beta chain). Its antigen remains unidentified. Sorting gave populations that all exceeded 95% purity. This record comes from a study of beta chain features in type 1 diabetes. General study points: In type 1 diabetes patients, VDJ junctions had fewer insertions; deletions at these junctions were more frequent. The study found moderately but significantly shorter TCRB CDR3s in all four CD4+ subsets of Type 1 diabetes patients.

TCRB transcripts that were expressed got sequenced, as all of the isolated RNA had been reverse transcribed. Here immunoSEQ multiplex PCR was the method, and the copy in TCRdb shows in-frame clones only, minus some. This table holds about 700,000 clones, around an eighth found once. Material for sequencing was naive CD4+ T cells from blood. The source is a man aged 18 to 35 with type 1 diabetes.

The CDR3 DNA is TGTGCCAGCAGTGGGCAGCTTGCGGCTTCTGAGCAGTACTTC. Protein sequence: CASSGQLAASEQYF. V and J are TRBV6-1 and TRBJ2-7; D gene uncertain. The germline gives CDR1 MNHNS, CDR2 SASEGT. CDR3 size: 14 residues. Trimming stripped 4 bases from V and 7 bases from J, with 17 bases between.